This T cell receptor (beta chain) derives from a study of cytomegalovirus exposure and HLA in healthy donors. Whole-study findings and limits: By HLA locus, TCR association rates varied in a later analysis, with DRB1 showing the most and HLA-C the fewest. The authors later found HLA-associated TCR beta chains more clonally expanded than equally common others. A few chains linked to CMV were shown in vitro to be specific for CMV antigens.

The CDR3 totals 16 residues. Looked up from germline, CDR1 is SGHKS and CDR2 is YYEKEE (reference sequence). V lost 4 bases, J lost 0 bases, and 4 bases stayed unmatched. PCR primers comprised 60 Vbeta and 13 Jbeta primers. Using immunoSEQ multiplex PCR, the repertoire was profiled, and TCRdb retains in-frame clones only, with some absent. The sample holds approximately 110,000 clones; roughly 80% are singletons and the top ten take roughly 5.6%. On this clone: Its cognate antigen is unknown.

The sequencing input was PBMCs. The TCR comes from a female donor in good health and CMV-seropositive. The chain uses TRBV5-5 and TRBJ1-2; 12 bases align to TRBD1. The DNA of the CDR3 is TGTGCCAGCAGCCGGGGACAGGGGGCGTCTAACTATGGCTACACCTTC. It encodes CASSRGQGASNYGYTF.